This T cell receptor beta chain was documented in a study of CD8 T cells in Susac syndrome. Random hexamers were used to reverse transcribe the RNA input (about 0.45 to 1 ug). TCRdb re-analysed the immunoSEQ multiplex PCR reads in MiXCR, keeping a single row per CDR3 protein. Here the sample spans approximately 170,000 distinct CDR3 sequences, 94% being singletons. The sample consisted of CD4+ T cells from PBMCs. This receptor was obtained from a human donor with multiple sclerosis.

The CDR3 loop is CASMNRANTEAFF. CDR3 nucleotides: TGCGCCAGCATGAACAGGGCGAACACTGAAGCTTTCTTT. This sequence joins TRBV10-1 and TRBJ1-1, with D perhaps TRBD1 (6 bases). CDR1 WNHNN and CDR2 SYGVQD come from the germline V gene (reference sequence). The V end was cut by 7 bases, the J end by 1 base, with 10 bases between. This CDR3 is 13 amino acids long.